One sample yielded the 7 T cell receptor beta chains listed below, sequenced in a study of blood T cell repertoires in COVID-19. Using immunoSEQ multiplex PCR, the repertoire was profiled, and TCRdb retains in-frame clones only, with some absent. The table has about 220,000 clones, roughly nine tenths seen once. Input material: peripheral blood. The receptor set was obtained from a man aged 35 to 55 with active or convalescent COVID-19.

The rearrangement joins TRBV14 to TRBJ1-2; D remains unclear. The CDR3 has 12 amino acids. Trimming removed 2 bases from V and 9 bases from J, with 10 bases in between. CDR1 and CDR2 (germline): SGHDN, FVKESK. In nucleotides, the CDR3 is TGTGCCAGCAGCCAACTGGGCAGGAGCTACACCTTC. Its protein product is CASSQLGRSYTF.

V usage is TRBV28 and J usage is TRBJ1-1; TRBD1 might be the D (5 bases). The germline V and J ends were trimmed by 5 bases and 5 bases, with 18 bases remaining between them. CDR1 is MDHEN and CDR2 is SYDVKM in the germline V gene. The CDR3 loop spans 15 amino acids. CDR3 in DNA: TGTGCCAGCAGTACAAGGGGCGTAGGAGAAACTGAAGCTTTCTTT. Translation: CASSTRGVGETEAFF.

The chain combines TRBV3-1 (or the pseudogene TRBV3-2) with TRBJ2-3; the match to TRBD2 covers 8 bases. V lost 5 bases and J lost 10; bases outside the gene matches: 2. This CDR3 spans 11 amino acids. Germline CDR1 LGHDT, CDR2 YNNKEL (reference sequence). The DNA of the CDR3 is TGTGCCAGCAGCACGGGAGGGCCGCAGTATTTT. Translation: CASSTGGPQYF.

For the CDR3, the DNA is TGTGCCAGCAGCTCCCCCAGGGGGCGTTTATCCTACGAGCAGTACTTC. Residues: CASSSPRGRLSYEQYF. The chain employs TRBV27 and TRBJ2-7, with 8 bases identical to TRBD1. The CDR3 loop spans 16 amino acids. With 6 bases clipped from V and 1 base from J, the junction kept 11 bases outside the gene matches. CDR1 is MNHEY and CDR2 is SMNVEV in the germline V gene (reference sequence).

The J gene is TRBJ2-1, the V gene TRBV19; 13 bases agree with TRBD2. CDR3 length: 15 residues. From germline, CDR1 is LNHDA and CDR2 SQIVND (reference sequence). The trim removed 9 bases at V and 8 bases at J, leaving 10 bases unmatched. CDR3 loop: CASQSGLAGPDEQFF. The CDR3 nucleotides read TGTGCCAGCCAGTCGGGACTAGCGGGACCGGATGAGCAGTTCTTC.

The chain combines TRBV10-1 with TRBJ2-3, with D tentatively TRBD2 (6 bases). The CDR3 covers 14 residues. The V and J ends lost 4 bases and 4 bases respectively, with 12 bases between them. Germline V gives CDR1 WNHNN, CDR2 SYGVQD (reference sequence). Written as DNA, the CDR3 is TGCGCCAGCAGTGGGGAAGGAGGGTCAGATACGCAGTATTTT. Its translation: CASSGEGGSDTQYF.

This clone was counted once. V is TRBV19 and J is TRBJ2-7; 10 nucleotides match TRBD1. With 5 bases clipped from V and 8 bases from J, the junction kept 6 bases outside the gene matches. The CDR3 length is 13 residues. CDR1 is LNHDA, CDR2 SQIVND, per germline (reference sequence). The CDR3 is CASSPGTGVQQYF. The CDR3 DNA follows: TGTGCCAGTAGTCCCGGGACAGGGGTTCAGCAGTACTTC.